The next 10 T cell receptor beta chains were all read from a single sample in a study of blood T cell repertoires in COVID-19. Some clones are missing from TCRdb's copy, which holds only in-frame ones; the method was immunoSEQ multiplex PCR. Of about 15,000 clones listed, 70% to 90% are singletons. The sequenced sample was peripheral blood. The source is a human donor in a cohort sampled during active COVID-19.

The chain is built from TRBV27 and TRBJ1-3, with TRBD1 as a possible D gene (6 bases). Germline values: CDR1 MNHEY, CDR2 SMNVEV (reference sequence). This CDR3 is 14 amino acids long. Between the trimmed V and J ends, which lost 7 bases and 2 bases, there was a span of 12 bases. CDR3 sequence reads: CASKTGFTGNTIYF. The CDR3 nucleotides are TGTGCCAGCAAAACAGGGTTTACTGGAAACACCATATATTTT.

This clone came up a few times. The chain combines TRBV19 with TRBJ1-6, with D possibly TRBD1 on 6 matching bases. CDR1 and CDR2 from the germline V gene are LNHDA and SQIVND (reference sequence). The V end was cut by 7 bases, the J end by 8 bases, with 12 bases between. The CDR3 contains 13 residues. For the CDR3, the DNA is TGTGCCAGTAAAGACAGGCCAGATTCACCCCTCCACTTT. Its protein product is CASKDRPDSPLHF.

V and J are TRBV6-5 and TRBJ2-7; tentative D call: TRBD1 (6 bases). This CDR3 is built from 11 residues. V dropped 7 bases and J dropped 6 bases, with 10 bases sitting between them. Germline loops: CDR1 MNHEY, CDR2 SVGAGI. This chain's CDR3 is CASTKGGEQYF. CDR3 coding DNA: TGTGCCAGCACCAAAGGGGGCGAGCAGTACTTC.

CDR3 nucleotide sequence: TGTGCCAGCAGTTCCCCGACAGGGGGAAAAACTAACTATGGCTACACCTTC. Protein sequence: CASSSPTGGKTNYGYTF. The chain recombines TRBV27 with TRBJ1-2; 9 bases are a match to TRBD1. Trimming took 4 bases from V and 0 from J; bases not matched to a gene: 9. The CDR3 is made up of 17 amino acids. Germline lookup yields CDR1 MNHEY and CDR2 SMNVEV (reference sequence).

The chain recombines TRBV9 with TRBJ2-1, with 8 positions matching TRBD2. The germline gives CDR1 SGDLS, CDR2 YYNGEE. This CDR3 region has 15 residues. Trimming at V came to 0 bases and at J to 3 bases, leaving 2 bases not matched to a gene. The CDR3 is CASSVGAGGYNEQFF. DNA for the CDR3: TGTGCCAGCAGCGTAGGGGCGGGGGGCTACAATGAGCAGTTCTTC.

There are a few counts of this clone. The rearrangement uses TRBV6-5 and TRBJ2-7; TRBD2 agrees at 11 bases. V lost 4 bases, J lost 4 bases, and 6 bases stayed unmatched. CDR1 is MNHEY, CDR2 SVGAGI, per germline. CDR3 size: 15 residues. CDR3 sequence reads: CASSLSLAGGYEQYF. The CDR3 DNA follows: TGTGCCAGCAGTTTGTCGCTAGCGGGGGGTTACGAGCAGTACTTC.

In nucleotides, the CDR3 is TGTGCCAGCAGCCACGGACAGGGAGCCTACAATGAGCAGTTCTTC. This translates into CASSHGQGAYNEQFF. The chain combines TRBV11-2 with TRBJ2-1; 8 nucleotides agree with TRBD1. The V gene's germline CDR1 is SGHAT and CDR2 FQNNGV. CDR3 length: 15 residues. V was clipped by 5 bases and J by 2 bases; unmatched bases: 5.

This chain joins TRBV12-3 or TRBV12-4 and TRBJ2-5; 8 nucleotides align to TRBD2. The CDR3 totals 13 residues. With V trimmed by 4 bases and J by 5 bases, 3 bases remained unmatched. The CDR3 loop reads CASSSAGVETQYF. The CDR3, as DNA: TGTGCCAGCAGTTCAGCGGGAGTCGAGACCCAGTACTTC.

This clone was detected only a few times. This chain uses TRBV5-5 with TRBJ2-7, with D tentatively TRBD1 (6 bases). Germline CDR1 reads SGHKS; CDR2 reads YYEKEE (reference sequence). V dropped 2 bases and J dropped 0 bases, with 9 bases sitting between them. CDR3 length equals 14 residues. CDR3 in amino acids: CASSFDRSSYEQYF. As DNA, the CDR3 is TGTGCCAGCAGCTTTGACAGGAGCTCCTACGAGCAGTACTTC.

This chain links TRBV29-1 with TRBJ1-1, with 9 nucleotides matching TRBD1. Germline-derived CDR1 and CDR2 are SQVTM and ANQGSEA. The CDR3 consists of 16 residues. With V trimmed by 5 bases and J by 1 base, 11 bases remained unmatched. The CDR3 here is CSVRPHRTGENTEAFF. DNA of the CDR3: TGCAGCGTTCGCCCCCATCGGACAGGGGAGAACACTGAAGCTTTCTTT.